These 21 T cell receptor beta chains were sequenced from one sample in a study of blood T cell repertoires in COVID-19. Measured with immunoSEQ multiplex PCR; TCRdb has only the in-frame clones, and not every one. The sample yields roughly 500,000 clones, 85% to 90% seen once. Sequenced: peripheral blood. These receptors came from a man aged 18 to 30 with COVID-19, enrolled during active disease.

V usage is TRBV24-1 and J usage is TRBJ2-1; 11 positions agree with TRBD2. CDR3 size: 18 residues. Per the germline V gene, CDR1 is KGHDR and CDR2 is SFDVKD. V gave up 6 bases and J gave up 3 bases; unmatched junction bases: 12. CDR3 sequence reads: CATSLWLAGGCYYNEQFF. The DNA of the CDR3 is TGTGCCACCAGTCTATGGCTAGCGGGGGGATGCTACTACAATGAGCAGTTCTTC.

This clone was recorded only once. J is TRBJ2-7 and V is TRBV7-3; 7 bases map to TRBD2. This CDR3 comprises 15 residues. V trimming: 5 bases; J trimming: 2 bases; junction bases outside the gene matches: 9. Germline CDR1 is SGHTA and CDR2 is FQGTGA. CDR3 protein: CASSPRAGVPYEQYF. The CDR3 region has the DNA TGTGCCAGCAGCCCCAGGGCGGGAGTACCCTACGAGCAGTACTTC.

J is TRBJ2-5 and V is TRBV15; 10 bases are shared with TRBD1. This CDR3 comprises 15 residues. Germline V gene data show CDR1 as LNHNV and CDR2 as YYDKDF (reference sequence). Trimming at V came to 1 base and at J to 5 bases, leaving 4 bases not matched to a gene. The DNA of the CDR3 is TGTGCCACCAGCAGAGGACAGGGGGCTGGGGAGACCCAGTACTTC. This gives the protein CATSRGQGAGETQYF.

In nucleotides, the CDR3 is TGCGCCAGCAGCTCACCGACTAGCGGGAGTCCACGAAGCTCCTACAATGAGCAGTTCTTC. Translation gives CASSSPTSGSPRSSYNEQFF. The genes are TRBV5-1 and TRBJ2-1, with 12 bases lining up with TRBD2. The CDR3 sequence is 20 residues long. Trimming at V came to 3 bases and at J to 0 bases, leaving 13 bases not matched to a gene. Germline V gives CDR1 SGHRS, CDR2 YFSETQ.

This chain joins TRBV7-9 and TRBJ1-1, with a possible D match to TRBD1 (6 bases). Germline CDR1 SEHNR, CDR2 FQNEAQ (reference sequence). The ends were cut back, 5 bases at V and 3 bases at J, with 13 bases in the middle. The CDR3 sequence is 14 residues long. This CDR3 is CASSRRQADTEAFF. The CDR3 DNA sequence: TGTGCCAGCAGCCGCCGACAGGCGGACACTGAAGCTTTCTTT. Supplemented by reference TRBV7-9 and TRBJ1-1, the full variable domain reads DTGVSQNPRHKITKRGQNVTFRCDPISEHNRLYWYRQTLGQGPEFLTYFQNEAQLEKSRLLSDRFSAERPKGSFSTLEIQRTEQGDSAMYLCASSRRQADTEAFFGQGTRLTVV.

The chain is built from TRBV23-1 and TRBJ1-1; tentative D call: TRBD1 (6 bases). TRBV23-1 is given ORF status, its function remaining uncertain. V shed 2 bases and J shed 7 bases, with 14 bases lying between them. The CDR3 consists of 14 residues. Written as DNA, the CDR3 is TGCGCCAGCAGTCAAAAAACGAGGACAGTTGAAGCTTTCTTT. Encoded protein: CASSQKTRTVEAFF.

The J gene is TRBJ1-6, the V gene TRBV19, with D perhaps TRBD1 (6 bases). V was clipped by 3 bases and J by 7 bases, with 19 bases between them. Germline CDR1 reads LNHDA; CDR2 reads SQIVND (reference sequence). The CDR3 contains 17 residues. CDR3 region: CASSIRGMNRVNSPLHF. CDR3 in DNA: TGTGCCAGTAGTATCAGGGGCATGAACAGGGTAAATTCACCCCTCCACTTT.

The chain combines TRBV4-1 with TRBJ2-2; 15 positions agree with TRBD2. The CDR3 totals 20 residues. V gave up 1 base and J gave up 0 bases; unmatched junction bases: 6. Germline V lookup: CDR1 MGHRA, CDR2 YSYEKL. The CDR3 protein is CASSQGGGTSGGPNTGELFF. The CDR3 nucleotides are TGCGCCAGCAGCCAAGGGGGCGGGACTAGCGGGGGGCCGAACACCGGGGAGCTGTTTTTT.

The chain has TRBV7-2 and TRBJ2-3, with a weak D call TRBD2 (6 bases). CDR1 and CDR2 (germline): SGHTA, FQGNSA. Trimming removed 4 bases at V and 2 bases at J, with 16 bases between. The CDR3 totals 16 residues. The CDR3 DNA follows: TGTGCCAGCAGCTCGGGACTCCGAGGGAACACAGATACGCAGTATTTT. Translation: CASSSGLRGNTDTQYF.

The chain has TRBV7-6 and TRBJ2-7; TRBD1 matches at 9 bases. The germline V gene has CDR1 SGHVS and CDR2 FNYEAQ. CDR3 length: 16 residues. J lost 5 bases, V lost 2 bases, and 10 bases had no gene match. CDR3 loop: CASSLSPGQGSHEQYF. The CDR3 bases are TGTGCCAGCAGCTTATCACCGGGACAGGGCTCGCACGAGCAGTACTTC. The complete variable domain, with remaining parts taken from reference TRBV7-6 and TRBJ2-7, reads GAGVSQSPRYKVTKRGQDVALRCDPISGHVSLYWYRQALGQGPEFLTYFNYEAQQDKSGLPNDRFSAERPEGSISTLTIQRTEQRDSAMYRCASSLSPGQGSHEQYFGPGTRLTVT.

The V and J genes are TRBV6-5 and TRBJ1-4; TRBD1 is a possible D gene (5 bases). Trimming took 6 bases from V and 7 from J, leaving 15 bases between them. Germline V gene lookup returns CDR1 MNHEY and CDR2 SVGAGI. CDR3 length: 14 amino acids. CDR3 coding DNA: TGTGCCAGCAGGCCGGGACTGGAGGTTGAAAAACTGTTTTTT. This codes for CASRPGLEVEKLFF.

V and J are TRBV28 and TRBJ1-2; D may be TRBD1 (5 bases). The CDR3 length is 15 residues. The germline CDR1 and CDR2 sequences are MDHEN and SYDVKM. V lost 5 bases, J lost 5 bases, and 18 bases lay in between. The CDR3 loop is CASSMLVTDRYGYTF. The CDR3 nucleotides are TGTGCCAGCAGTATGCTCGTGACTGACAGATATGGCTACACCTTC.

The rearrangement joins TRBV7-9 to TRBJ1-1; D may be TRBD1 (6 bases). The germline V and J ends were trimmed by 7 bases and 0 bases, with 15 bases remaining between them. CDR3 length equals 15 residues. Per the germline V gene, CDR1 is SEHNR and CDR2 is FQNEAQ (reference sequence). CDR3 DNA: TGTGCCAGCATCCCAAGCGGACAGCTGAACACTGAAGCTTTCTTT. Protein: CASIPSGQLNTEAFF. The full variable domain, completed using reference TRBV7-9 and TRBJ1-1, is DTGVSQNPRHKITKRGQNVTFRCDPISEHNRLYWYRQTLGQGPEFLTYFQNEAQLEKSRLLSDRFSAERPKGSFSTLEIQRTEQGDSAMYLCASIPSGQLNTEAFFGQGTRLTVV.

This clone was detected only a few times. The chain recombines TRBV12-3 or TRBV12-4 with TRBJ1-5; D is unclear. The CDR3 covers 13 residues. The V end was cut by 1 base, the J end by 6 bases, with 7 bases between. Here the CDR3 reads CASSLGESQPQHF. The CDR3 DNA reads TGTGCCAGCAGTTTAGGGGAGTCTCAGCCCCAGCATTTT.

V and J are TRBV30 and TRBJ1-2; D is unresolved. The germline CDR1 and CDR2 sequences are GTSNPN and SVGIG (reference sequence). CDR3 length: 13 residues. The V end lost 5 bases, the J end lost 0 bases, and 10 bases lay between the germline ends. CDR3 protein: CAWGSEANYGYTF. Here the CDR3 DNA reads TGTGCCTGGGGATCAGAGGCTAACTATGGCTACACCTTC.

The chain couples TRBV9 to TRBJ2-7; possibly TRBD2 for D (5 bases). Germline lookup yields CDR1 SGDLS and CDR2 YYNGEE. The CDR3 is made up of 15 amino acids. The V end was cut by 0 bases, the J end by 3 bases, with 13 bases between. The CDR3 loop reads CASSVDPSIIYEQYF. The CDR3 DNA sequence: TGTGCCAGCAGCGTAGATCCTAGCATCATCTACGAGCAGTACTTC.

CDR3 protein: CASSYEGTGGVEQYF. The DNA of the CDR3 is TGTGCCAGCAGTTACGAAGGGACAGGGGGCGTCGAGCAGTACTTC. The rearrangement uses TRBV6-2 or TRBV6-3 and TRBJ2-7; TRBD1 agrees at 12 bases. Germline CDR1 is MNHEY and CDR2 is SVGEGT. The CDR3 spans 15 residues. V lost 2 bases to trimming and J lost 6 bases; unmatched junction nucleotides: 5.

The chain combines TRBV11-2 with TRBJ2-5; 11 bases agree with TRBD1. The V and J ends lost 6 bases and 7 bases, in that order; junction bases with no gene match: 19. CDR3 size: 18 residues. Germline loops: CDR1 SGHAT, CDR2 FQNNGV. The CDR3 DNA reads as TGTGCCAGCAGTGCCGCGGACAGGGGGCGTCTCGGGTGGGGGACCCAGTACTTC. Residues: CASSAADRGRLGWGTQYF. Full variable domain (rest looked up from reference TRBV11-2 and TRBJ2-5): EAGVAQSPRYKIIEKRQSVAFWCNPISGHATLYWYQQILGQGPKLLIQFQNNGVVDDSQLPKDRFSAERLKGVDSTLKIQPAKLEDSAVYLCASSAADRGRLGWGTQYFGPGTRLLVL.

This chain links TRBV2 with TRBJ2-7; D might be TRBD2 (6 bases). V was pared by 2 bases and J by 4 bases, with 15 bases between. This CDR3 region has 15 residues. Germline V lookup: CDR1 SNHLY, CDR2 FYNNEI. Here the CDR3 DNA reads TGTGCCAGCAGTGAAATCGGCGGGACGACTTACGAGCAGTACTTC. Translation gives CASSEIGGTTYEQYF.

Here the CDR3 DNA reads TGCGCCAGCAGCGTAACCGCAGGGGAAGAGACCCAGTACTTC. Translation: CASSVTAGEETQYF. The V call is TRBV4-1, the J call TRBJ2-5, with D possibly being TRBD1 (6 bases). Trimming took off 5 bases at V and 3 bases at J, with 13 bases between the two ends. Per germline, CDR1 MGHRA and CDR2 YSYEKL. This CDR3 is built from 14 residues.

This chain connects TRBV5-1 to TRBJ1-6; D perhaps matches TRBD1 (5 bases). The CDR3 is 14 amino acids. V was trimmed by 4 bases and J by 10 bases, leaving 15 bases between them. Germline V gene sequence: CDR1 SGHRS, CDR2 YFSETQ. The CDR3 spells CASSQEGRVSPLHF. The CDR3 coding sequence is TGCGCCAGCAGCCAGGAGGGACGAGTCTCACCCCTCCACTTT.